This TCR beta chain was sequenced for a study of CD8 T cells in Susac syndrome. Control patients had untreated stable or active relapsing-remitting multiple sclerosis by revised McDonald criteria. General study points: It was acknowledged by the study that relatively few individuals were included in its TCR sequencing and HLA analysis.

V lost 8 bases and J 0 bases, leaving 17 bases between the germline ends. This CDR3 is built from 15 residues. Per germline, CDR1 ENHRY and CDR2 SYGVKD. cDNA came from roughly 0.5 to 1 ug RNA primed by random hexamers. A single record per CDR3 protein comes from TCRdb applying MiXCR to the immunoSEQ multiplex PCR reads. The sample lists around 180,000 distinct CDR3 sequences, more than 90% occurring once. About this clonotype: The antigen remains unidentified.

What was sequenced was CD4+ T cells from PBMCs. V is TRBV10-3 and J is TRBJ2-7; D uncertain. The clonotype originates from a human donor with multiple sclerosis. The CDR3 protein is CAISRRQRSSYEQYF. The DNA of the CDR3 is TGTGCCATCTCCCGAAGGCAACGTAGCTCCTACGAGCAGTACTTC.